This passage covers 19 T cell receptor beta chains from one sample sequenced in a study of CD8+ T cells in alopecia areata. RNA extraction and reverse transcription yielded cDNA as sequencing template. TCRdb keeps only in-frame clones here, not all; method: immunoSEQ multiplex PCR. In the table there are roughly 120,000 clones, 50% to 75% of which are singletons. As to treatment: oral pan-JAK inhibitor, 5-10 mg twice daily. Sequenced here: CD8+ T cells sorted from blood, sampled at week 4, from a patient treated with tofacitinib. Source of these receptors: a human donor with alopecia areata.

The V call is TRBV7-9, the J call TRBJ2-7; no clear D. CDR1 is SEHNR, CDR2 FQNEAQ, per germline (reference sequence). The CDR3 is 12 amino acids. Trimming took 3 bases from V and 4 from J, leaving 7 bases between them. DNA for the CDR3: TGTGCCAGCAGCTTTCCAGGTTACGAGCAGTACTTC. It specifies CASSFPGYEQYF. The whole variable domain, filled in from reference TRBV7-9 and TRBJ2-7, reads DTGVSQNPRHKITKRGQNVTFRCDPISEHNRLYWYRQTLGQGPEFLTYFQNEAQLEKSRLLSDRFSAERPKGSFSTLEIQRTEQGDSAMYLCASSFPGYEQYFGPGTRLTVT.

The chain employs TRBV30 and TRBJ1-1; D not certain. There are 12 residues in the CDR3. Germline values: CDR1 GTSNPN, CDR2 SVGIG (reference sequence). V dropped 3 bases and J dropped 4 bases, with 9 bases sitting between them. The CDR3 loop reads CAWSYTGTEAFF. The CDR3 nucleotides read TGTGCCTGGAGCTACACGGGCACTGAAGCTTTCTTT. The variable domain in full, with the rest retrieved from reference TRBV30 and TRBJ1-1, is SQTIHQWPATLVQPVGSPLSLECTVEGTSNPNLYWYRQAAGRGLQLLFYSVGIGQISSEVPQNLSASRPQDRQFILSSKKLLLSDSGFYLCAWSYTGTEAFFGQGTRLTVV.

The V gene is TRBV5-6, the J gene TRBJ2-7, with D tentatively TRBD1 (5 bases). CDR1 SGHDT and CDR2 YYEEEE come from the germline V gene. The germline V and J ends were trimmed by 1 base and 0 bases, with 8 bases remaining between them. The CDR3 loop spans 14 amino acids. CDR3 coding DNA: TGTGCCAGCAGCTTGACCGACAGCTCCTACGAGCAGTACTTC. Residues: CASSLTDSSYEQYF.

This clone was detected a few times. The rearrangement links TRBV6-5 to TRBJ2-1, with 7 positions matching TRBD1. Germline V gives CDR1 MNHEY, CDR2 SVGAGI. Trimming took 4 bases from V and 7 from J; bases not matched to a gene: 7. The CDR3 is 14 residues long. The CDR3 reads CASSSGTEGNEQFF. The CDR3 nucleotides read TGTGCCAGCAGTTCCGGGACAGAGGGGAATGAGCAGTTCTTC.

The rearrangement uses TRBV25-1 and TRBJ2-5; D uncertain. V shed 4 bases and J shed 5 bases, with 17 bases lying between them. This CDR3 is built from 15 residues. From germline, CDR1 is MGHDK and CDR2 SYGVNS. The CDR3 bases are TGTGCCAGCAGTGGGGCCGACTCCACAAAGGAGACCCAGTACTTC. Amino acid sequence: CASSGADSTKETQYF.

The chain links TRBV11-1 to TRBJ2-5, with D possibly TRBD1 on 6 matching bases. Germline V CDR1 and CDR2: SGHAT, FQDESV (reference sequence). V was clipped by 3 bases and J by 4 bases, with 12 bases between them. The CDR3 totals 14 residues. CDR3 residues: CASSLGAAGETQYF. In DNA form, the CDR3 reads TGTGCCAGCAGCTTGGGGGCCGCGGGAGAGACCCAGTACTTC.

This clone was seen only once. The chain joins TRBV11-2 to TRBJ2-5; D gene unclear. Trimming cost V 3 bases and J 2 bases, with 7 bases left between them. CDR3 length: 13 amino acids. Germline loops: CDR1 SGHAT, CDR2 FQNNGV. CDR3 coding DNA: TGTGCCAGCAGCTTCTGGTATCAAGAGACCCAGTACTTC. Amino acid sequence: CASSFWYQETQYF.

The chain has TRBV10-3 and TRBJ2-7; unclear D gene. The germline V and J ends were trimmed by 0 bases and 3 bases, with 9 bases remaining between them. CDR3 length: 14 residues. CDR1 and CDR2 from the germline V gene are ENHRY and SYGVKD. CDR3 sequence reads: CAISESIQVYEQYF. The CDR3 region has the DNA TGTGCCATCAGTGAGTCGATTCAGGTCTACGAGCAGTACTTC.

The chain has TRBV6-5 and TRBJ2-7; perhaps TRBD1 as D (6 bases). CDR3 length equals 15 residues. V shed 2 bases and J shed 3 bases, with 14 bases lying between them. The germline gives CDR1 MNHEY, CDR2 SVGAGI. CDR3 nucleotides: TGTGCCAGCAGTTACCACCCGGGACACGTCTACGAGCAGTACTTC. As protein: CASSYHPGHVYEQYF.

This clone was found a few times. The chain couples TRBV19 to TRBJ1-1; D unresolved. V dropped 6 bases and J dropped 1 base, with 9 bases sitting between them. This CDR3 spans 13 amino acids. In germline, CDR1 is LNHDA, CDR2 SQIVND (reference sequence). This chain's CDR3 is CASSPAGNTEAFF. In nucleotides, the CDR3 is TGTGCCAGTAGCCCCGCAGGGAACACTGAAGCTTTCTTT.

The V and J genes are TRBV4-1 and TRBJ1-2; D is ambiguous. Germline CDR1 reads MGHRA; CDR2 reads YSYEKL. The CDR3 length is 12 residues. V dropped 5 bases and J dropped 8 bases, with 12 bases sitting between them. The CDR3 DNA is TGCGCCAGCAGCGATTCGGCGTTCGGCTACACCTTC. Encoded protein: CASSDSAFGYTF.

This rearrangement joins TRBV13 to TRBJ2-5, with D possibly being TRBD1 or TRBD2 (5 bases each). V lost 1 base and J lost 1, with 13 bases in between. The CDR3 covers 16 residues. Germline-derived CDR1 and CDR2 are PRHDT and FYEKMQ (reference sequence). CDR3 amino acids: CASSLVGEGLQETQYF. The CDR3 nucleotides are TGTGCCAGCAGCTTAGTTGGAGAGGGGCTCCAAGAGACCCAGTACTTC. The full variable domain, in which reference TRBV13 and TRBJ2-5 provide the parts outside the CDR3, is AAGVIQSPRHLIKEKRETATLKCYPIPRHDTVYWYQQGPGQDPQFLISFYEKMQSDKGSIPDRFSAQQFSDYHSELNMSSLELGDSALYFCASSLVGEGLQETQYFGPGTRLLVL.

The chain combines TRBV30 with TRBJ2-3; D unclear. The V gene's germline CDR1 is GTSNPN and CDR2 SVGIG (reference sequence). The length of the CDR3 is 12 residues. V shed 4 bases and J shed 3 bases, with 8 bases lying between them. The CDR3: CAWNPMTDTQYF. The CDR3 bases are TGTGCCTGGAATCCAATGACAGATACGCAGTATTTT. The full variable domain, in which reference TRBV30 and TRBJ2-3 provide the parts outside the CDR3, is SQTIHQWPATLVQPVGSPLSLECTVEGTSNPNLYWYRQAAGRGLQLLFYSVGIGQISSEVPQNLSASRPQDRQFILSSKKLLLSDSGFYLCAWNPMTDTQYFGPGTRLTVL.

This clone was observed a few times. CDR3 DNA: TGTGCCAGCAGTTCAGGACAGGGATTCTACGAGCAGTACTTC. This codes for CASSSGQGFYEQYF. The V call is TRBV27, the J call TRBJ2-7, with 8 bases that match TRBD1. Germline V gene lookup returns CDR1 MNHEY and CDR2 SMNVEV (reference sequence). This CDR3 comprises 14 residues. With 4 bases clipped from V and 3 bases from J, the junction kept 5 bases outside the gene matches.

This rearrangement joins TRBV29-1 to TRBJ2-3, with D perhaps given as TRBD1 or TRBD2 (5 bases each). V lost 7 bases and J lost 3, with 17 bases in between. CDR1 and CDR2 from the germline V gene are SQVTM and ANQGSEA. CDR3 size: 14 residues. DNA for the CDR3: TGCAGCGCCGGGATGCAGGGCCTGACAGATACGCAGTATTTT. It is translated as CSAGMQGLTDTQYF.

This rearrangement joins TRBV5-1 to TRBJ1-2, with TRBD1 as a possible D gene (6 bases). This CDR3 contains 17 residues. V was cut by 0 bases and J by 3 bases, with 18 bases left in between. CDR1 and CDR2 from the germline V gene are SGHRS and YFSETQ. CDR3 sequence (DNA): TGCGCCAGCAGCTTGGACAGACGGAAAGGGGGGCACTATGGCTACACCTTC. It is translated as CASSLDRRKGGHYGYTF.

This clone turned up a few times. The rearrangement links TRBV27 to TRBJ1-2; D is uncertain. The CDR3 is 13 residues long. The V gene's germline CDR1 is MNHEY and CDR2 SMNVEV (reference sequence). The V gene lost 2 bases and the J gene lost 4 bases, with 8 bases spanning the gap. CDR3 in amino acids: CASSLAGSYGYTF. CDR3 in DNA: TGTGCCAGCAGTTTAGCCGGATCCTATGGCTACACCTTC.

CDR3 loop: CASRAVYNEQFF. The CDR3 DNA follows: TGTGCTAGTAGGGCGGTTTACAATGAGCAGTTCTTC. The chain uses TRBV12-5 and TRBJ2-1; D is unclear. With 8 bases removed from V and 4 bases from J, the gap between germline ends came to 9 bases. The germline gives CDR1 LGHNT, CDR2 FRNRAP. The CDR3 extends over 12 amino acids.

This clone was picked up one time. The V call is TRBV29-1, the J call TRBJ1-1; D remains ambiguous. Per the germline V gene, CDR1 is SQVTM and CDR2 is ANQGSEA. The CDR3 spans 10 residues. V was cut by 3 bases and J by 1 base, with 0 bases left in between. This chain's CDR3 is CSVENTEAFF. The CDR3 region has the DNA TGCAGCGTTGAGAACACTGAAGCTTTCTTT.